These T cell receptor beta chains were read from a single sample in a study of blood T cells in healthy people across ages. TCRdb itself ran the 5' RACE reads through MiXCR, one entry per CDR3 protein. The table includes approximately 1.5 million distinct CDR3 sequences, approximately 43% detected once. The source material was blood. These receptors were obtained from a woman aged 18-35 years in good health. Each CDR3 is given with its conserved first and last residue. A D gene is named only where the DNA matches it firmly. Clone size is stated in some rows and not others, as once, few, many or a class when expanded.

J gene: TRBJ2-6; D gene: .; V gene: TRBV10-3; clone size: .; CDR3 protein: CAIRTTGTGANVLTF; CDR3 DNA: TGTGCCATCAGGACCACAGGGACTGGGGCCAACGTCCTGACTTTC
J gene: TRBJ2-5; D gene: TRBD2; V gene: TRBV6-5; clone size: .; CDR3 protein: CASSFQRDPRSEQYF; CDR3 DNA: TGTGCCAGCAGCTTCCAGCGGGACCCTCGAAGTGAGCAGTACTTC
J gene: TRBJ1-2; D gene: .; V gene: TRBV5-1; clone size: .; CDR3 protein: CASSSSIGASGYTF; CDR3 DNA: TGCGCCAGCAGCTCGTCAATCGGGGCGTCAGGCTACACCTTC
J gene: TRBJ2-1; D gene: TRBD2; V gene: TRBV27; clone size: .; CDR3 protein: CASNSGLAYDEQFF; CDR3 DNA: TGTGCCAGCAATTCGGGACTAGCGTACGATGAGCAGTTCTTC
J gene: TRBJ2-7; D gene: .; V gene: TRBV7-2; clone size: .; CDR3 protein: CASSGRDNYEQYF; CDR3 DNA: TGTGCCAGCAGCGGCCGGGACAACTACGAGCAGTACTTC
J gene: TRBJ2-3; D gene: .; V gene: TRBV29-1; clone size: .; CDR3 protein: CSEFRSDTDTQYF; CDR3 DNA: TGCAGCGAGTTTCGTTCGGACACAGATACGCAGTATTTT
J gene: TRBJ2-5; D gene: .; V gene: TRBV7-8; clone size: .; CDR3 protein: CASSLVSRPRGFGEQYF; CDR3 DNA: TGTGCCAGCAGCTTAGTGAGTCGGCCCCGGGGTTTTGGGGAGCAGTACTTC
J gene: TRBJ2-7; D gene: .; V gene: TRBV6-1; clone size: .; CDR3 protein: CASRRWGDEQYF; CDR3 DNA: TGTGCCAGCAGGCGTTGGGGGGACGAGCAGTACTTC
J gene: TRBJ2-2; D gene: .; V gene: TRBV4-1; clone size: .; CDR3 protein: CASSQGQMNTGELFF; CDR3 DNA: TGCGCCAGCAGCCAAGGACAGATGAACACCGGGGAGCTGTTTTTT
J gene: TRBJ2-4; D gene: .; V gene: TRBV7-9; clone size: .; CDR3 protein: CASSLSQGMESQYF; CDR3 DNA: TGTGCCAGCAGCTTAAGTCAGGGTATGGAGTCCCAGTACTTC
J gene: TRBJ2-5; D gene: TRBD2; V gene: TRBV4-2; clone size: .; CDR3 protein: CASSQDGTMGEEQYF; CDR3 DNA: TGTGCCAGCAGCCAAGATGGGACTATGGGAGAGGAGCAGTACTTC
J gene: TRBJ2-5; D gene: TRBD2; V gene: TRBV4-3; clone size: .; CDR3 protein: CASSQRTSGSDEQYF; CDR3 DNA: TGCGCCAGCAGCCAAAGGACTAGCGGGAGCGATGAGCAGTACTTC
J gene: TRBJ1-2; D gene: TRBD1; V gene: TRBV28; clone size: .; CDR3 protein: CASGFETGGYTF; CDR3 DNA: TGTGCCAGCGGGTTCGAGACAGGGGGCTACACCTTC
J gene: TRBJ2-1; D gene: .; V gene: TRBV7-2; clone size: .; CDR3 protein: CASSYGGPGYNEQFF; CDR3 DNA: TGTGCCAGCAGCTACGGAGGGCCGGGATACAATGAGCAGTTCTTC
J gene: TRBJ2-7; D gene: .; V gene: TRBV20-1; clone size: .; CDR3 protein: CSARTGRFYEQYF; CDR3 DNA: TGCAGTGCTAGAACAGGAAGGTTCTACGAGCAGTACTTC
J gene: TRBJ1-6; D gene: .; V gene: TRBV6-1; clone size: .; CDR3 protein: CASSRNRASRYNSPLHF; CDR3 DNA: TGTGCCAGCAGTCGAAACAGGGCTTCCCGTTATAATTCACCCCTCCACTTT
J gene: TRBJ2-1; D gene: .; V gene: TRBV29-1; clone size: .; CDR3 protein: CSVWGAFSSYNEQFF; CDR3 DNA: TGCAGCGTTTGGGGGGCTTTTAGCTCCTACAATGAGCAGTTCTTC
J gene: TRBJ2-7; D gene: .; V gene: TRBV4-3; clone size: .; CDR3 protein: CASSQAGVNYEQYF; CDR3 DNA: TGCGCCAGCAGCCAAGCAGGGGTTAACTACGAGCAGTACTTC
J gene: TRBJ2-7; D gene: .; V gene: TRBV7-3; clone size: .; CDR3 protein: CASSPQGRSSYNEQYF; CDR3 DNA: TGTGCCAGCAGCCCCCAAGGCAGAAGCTCCTACAATGAGCAGTACTTC
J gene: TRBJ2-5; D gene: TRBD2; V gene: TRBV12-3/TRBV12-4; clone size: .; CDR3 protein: CASSGTSGPRETQYF; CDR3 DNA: TGTGCCAGCAGCGGGACTAGCGGACCCCGAGAGACCCAGTACTTC
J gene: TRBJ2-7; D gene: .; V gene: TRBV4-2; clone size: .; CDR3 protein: CASSQDFNGFGSYEQYF; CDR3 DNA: TGTGCCAGCAGCCAAGATTTTAACGGGTTTGGGTCCTACGAGCAGTACTTC
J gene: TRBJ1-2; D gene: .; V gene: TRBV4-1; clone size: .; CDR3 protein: CASSQESLGACPYTF; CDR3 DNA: TGCGCCAGCAGCCAAGAAAGTTTGGGGGCCTGCCCCTACACCTTC
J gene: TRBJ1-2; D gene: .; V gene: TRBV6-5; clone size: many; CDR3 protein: CASRLDRSYGYTF; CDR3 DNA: TGTGCCAGCAGACTAGACAGGAGCTATGGCTACACCTTC
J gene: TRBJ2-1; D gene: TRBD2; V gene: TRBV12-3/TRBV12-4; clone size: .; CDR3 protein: CASSLVGGGSYEQFF; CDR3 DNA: TGTGCCAGCAGTTTAGTGGGCGGGGGTAGCTATGAGCAGTTCTTC
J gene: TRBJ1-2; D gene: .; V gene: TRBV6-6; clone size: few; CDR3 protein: CASSQGAIYGYTF; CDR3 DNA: TGTGCCAGCAGCCAAGGGGCAATCTATGGCTACACCTTC
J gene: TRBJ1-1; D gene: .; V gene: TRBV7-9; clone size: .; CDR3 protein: CASSLALRIMNTEAFF; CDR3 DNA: TGTGCCAGCAGCTTAGCGCTTCGGATTATGAACACTGAAGCTTTCTTT
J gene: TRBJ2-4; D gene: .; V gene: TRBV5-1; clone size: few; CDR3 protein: CASRSEGGSIGNIQYF; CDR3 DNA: TGCGCCAGCAGGTCGGAGGGGGGGTCGATTGGGAACATTCAGTACTTC
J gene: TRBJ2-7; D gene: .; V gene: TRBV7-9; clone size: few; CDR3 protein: CASTIGLAPYEQYF; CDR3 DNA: TGTGCCAGCACGATCGGGCTAGCGCCTTACGAGCAGTACTTC
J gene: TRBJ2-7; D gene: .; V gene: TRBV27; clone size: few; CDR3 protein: CASSVTGPTYEQYF; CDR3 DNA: TGTGCCAGCAGCGTTACGGGACCCACCTACGAGCAGTACTTC
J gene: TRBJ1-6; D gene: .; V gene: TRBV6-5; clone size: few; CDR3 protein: CASSYEVDSPLHF; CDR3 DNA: TGTGCCAGCAGTTACGAGGTGGATTCACCCCTCCACTTT
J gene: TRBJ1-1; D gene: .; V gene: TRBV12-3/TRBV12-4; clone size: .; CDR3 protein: CASSLGVSTEAFF; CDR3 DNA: TGTGCCAGCAGTTTGGGGGTGAGCACTGAAGCTTTCTTT
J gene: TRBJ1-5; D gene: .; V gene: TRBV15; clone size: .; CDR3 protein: CATSTSSSRGSNQPQHF; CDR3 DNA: TGTGCCACCAGCACTAGCAGTAGTCGGGGAAGCAATCAGCCCCAGCATTTT
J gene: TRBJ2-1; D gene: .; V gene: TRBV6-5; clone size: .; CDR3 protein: CASSMGRDNEQFF; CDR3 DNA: TGTGCCAGCAGCATGGGGAGAGACAATGAGCAGTTCTTC
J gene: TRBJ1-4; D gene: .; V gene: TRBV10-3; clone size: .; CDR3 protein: CTISESGDLREKLFF; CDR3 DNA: TGTACCATCAGTGAGTCCGGGGACTTGCGAGAAAAACTGTTTTTT
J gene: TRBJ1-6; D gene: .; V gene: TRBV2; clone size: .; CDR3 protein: CASSQQGDNSPLHF; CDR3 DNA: TGTGCCAGCAGTCAACAGGGAGATAATTCACCCCTCCACTTT
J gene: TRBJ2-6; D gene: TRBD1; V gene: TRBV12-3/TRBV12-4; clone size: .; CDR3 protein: CTSSSRNDWGQGGPGANVLTF; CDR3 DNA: TGTACCAGCAGTTCACGCAACGACTGGGGACAGGGAGGTCCTGGGGCCAACGTCCTGACTTTC
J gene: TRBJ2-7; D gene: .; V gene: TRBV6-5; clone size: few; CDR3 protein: CASIRTQDYSYEQYF; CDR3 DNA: TGTGCCAGCATCCGGACGCAGGATTACTCCTACGAGCAGTACTTC
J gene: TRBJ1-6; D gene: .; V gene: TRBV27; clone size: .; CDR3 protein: CASSLLGGRNSPLHF; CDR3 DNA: TGTGCCAGCAGTCTATTGGGGGGGCGGAATTCACCCCTCCACTTT
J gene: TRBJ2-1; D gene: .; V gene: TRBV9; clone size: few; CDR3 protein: CASSVADLVYDIEQFF; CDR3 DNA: TGTGCCAGCAGCGTAGCTGATCTAGTTTATGATATTGAGCAGTTCTTC
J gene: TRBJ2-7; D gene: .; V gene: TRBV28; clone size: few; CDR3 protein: CASGMVNEQYF; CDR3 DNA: TGTGCCAGCGGAATGGTCAACGAGCAGTACTTC
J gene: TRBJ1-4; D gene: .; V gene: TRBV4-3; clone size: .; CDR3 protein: CASSQGTVTATNEKLFF; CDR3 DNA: TGCGCCAGCAGCCAAGGGACAGTCACCGCAACTAATGAAAAACTGTTTTTT
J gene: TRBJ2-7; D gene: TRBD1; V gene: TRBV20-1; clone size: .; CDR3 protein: CSAIRDRRRDEQYF; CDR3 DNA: TGCAGTGCTATCCGGGACAGACGTAGGGATGAGCAGTACTTC
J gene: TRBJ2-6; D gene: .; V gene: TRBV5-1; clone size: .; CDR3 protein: CASSLAGANSANVLTF; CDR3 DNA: TGCGCCAGCAGCTTGGCCGGGGCCAACTCGGCCAACGTCCTGACTTTC
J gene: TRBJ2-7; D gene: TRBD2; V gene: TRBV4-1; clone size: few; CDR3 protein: CASSQQSGGSSYEQYF; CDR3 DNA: TGCGCCAGCAGCCAACAAAGCGGGGGGTCGTCCTACGAGCAGTACTTC
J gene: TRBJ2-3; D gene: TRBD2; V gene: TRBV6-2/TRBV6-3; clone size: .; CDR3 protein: CASSTTTSGRRTDTQYF; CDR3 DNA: TGTGCCAGCAGTACAACAACTAGCGGGAGGCGCACAGATACGCAGTATTTT
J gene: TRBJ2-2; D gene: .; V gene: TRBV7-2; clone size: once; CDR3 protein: CASSLFHDGELFF; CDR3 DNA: TGTGCCAGCAGCTTATTTCACGACGGGGAGCTGTTTTTT
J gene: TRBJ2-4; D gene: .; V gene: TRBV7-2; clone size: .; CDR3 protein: CASSLGIGGTQYF; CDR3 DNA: TGTGCCAGCAGCTTAGGGATCGGGGGTACCCAGTACTTC
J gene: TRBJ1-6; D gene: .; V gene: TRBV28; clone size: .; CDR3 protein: CASSYRSGGVNSPLHF; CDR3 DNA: TGTGCCAGCAGCTACCGGTCCGGCGGGGTTAATTCACCCCTCCACTTT
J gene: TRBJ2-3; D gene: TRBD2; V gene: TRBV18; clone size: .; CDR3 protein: CASSPPLAGDVDTQYF; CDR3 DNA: TGTGCCAGCTCACCGCCGCTAGCGGGAGATGTAGATACGCAGTATTTT
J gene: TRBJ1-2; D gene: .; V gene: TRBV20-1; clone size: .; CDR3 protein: CSASATGNAWGYTF; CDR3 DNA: TGCAGTGCTAGTGCAACAGGGAATGCCTGGGGCTACACCTTC
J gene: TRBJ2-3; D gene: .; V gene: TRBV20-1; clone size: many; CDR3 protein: CSRRSTDTQYF; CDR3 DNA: TGCAGTCGACGTAGCACAGATACGCAGTATTTT
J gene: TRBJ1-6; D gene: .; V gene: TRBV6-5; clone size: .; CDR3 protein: CASSLLSGVGNSPLHF; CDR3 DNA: TGTGCCAGCAGTCTCCTCAGCGGGGTAGGAAATTCACCCCTCCACTTT
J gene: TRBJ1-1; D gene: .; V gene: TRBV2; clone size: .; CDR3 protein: CASSGTESLTEAFF; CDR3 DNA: TGTGCCAGCAGTGGGACAGAAAGCCTCACTGAAGCTTTCTTT
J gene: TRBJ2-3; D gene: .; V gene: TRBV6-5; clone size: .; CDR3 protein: CASSDSTGDTQYF; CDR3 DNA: TGTGCCAGCAGTGACTCGACGGGAGATACGCAGTATTTT
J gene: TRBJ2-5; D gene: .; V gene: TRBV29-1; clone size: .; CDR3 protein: CSVERDLDQETQYF; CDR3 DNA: TGCAGCGTTGAAAGGGACCTTGACCAAGAGACCCAGTACTTC
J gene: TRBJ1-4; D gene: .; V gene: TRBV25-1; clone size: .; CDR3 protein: CASSAPAQATNEKLFF; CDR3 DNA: TGTGCCAGCAGTGCCCCCGCCCAGGCAACTAATGAAAAACTGTTTTTT
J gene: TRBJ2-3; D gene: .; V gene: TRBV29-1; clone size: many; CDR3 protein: CSVEKNSDTQYF; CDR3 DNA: TGCAGCGTTGAGAAAAACTCAGATACGCAGTATTTT
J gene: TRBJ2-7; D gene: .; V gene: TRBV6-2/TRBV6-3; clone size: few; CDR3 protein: CASSYTGTANQYF; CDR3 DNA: TGTGCCAGCAGTTACACCGGGACTGCAAACCAGTACTTC
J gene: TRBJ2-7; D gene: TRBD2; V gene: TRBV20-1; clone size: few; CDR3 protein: CSASGAGGQPYEQYF; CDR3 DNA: TGCAGTGCTAGCGGGGCGGGGGGGCAACCCTACGAGCAGTACTTC